This TCR beta chain was recorded in a study of T cell responses to AZD1222 COVID-19 vaccine. Study-wide results and limits: Spike-specific TCR repertoires showed rising breadth and depth after two AZD1222 doses.

Repertoires were generated with immunoSEQ multiplex PCR, while TCRdb's copy carries only in-frame clones and drops some. The repertoire consists of roughly 170,000 clones, with 94% occurring once and the leading ten covering 1.6%. Germline V gene data show CDR1 as LNHNV and CDR2 as YYDKDF (reference sequence). Trimming cost V 5 bases and J 4 bases; bases outside gene matches: 5. The CDR3 is made up of 14 amino acids. Points on this clone: Its antigen is not identified.

The sequences come from peripheral blood, collected 28 days after the second AZD1222 dose. This sequence originates from an adult who received the AZD1222 COVID-19 vaccine. The rearrangement links TRBV15 to TRBJ2-7; 10 bases map to TRBD2. The CDR3 bases are TGTGCCACCAGCTCTAGCGGGAGCTTGTACGAGCAGTACTTC. Residues: CATSSSGSLYEQYF.